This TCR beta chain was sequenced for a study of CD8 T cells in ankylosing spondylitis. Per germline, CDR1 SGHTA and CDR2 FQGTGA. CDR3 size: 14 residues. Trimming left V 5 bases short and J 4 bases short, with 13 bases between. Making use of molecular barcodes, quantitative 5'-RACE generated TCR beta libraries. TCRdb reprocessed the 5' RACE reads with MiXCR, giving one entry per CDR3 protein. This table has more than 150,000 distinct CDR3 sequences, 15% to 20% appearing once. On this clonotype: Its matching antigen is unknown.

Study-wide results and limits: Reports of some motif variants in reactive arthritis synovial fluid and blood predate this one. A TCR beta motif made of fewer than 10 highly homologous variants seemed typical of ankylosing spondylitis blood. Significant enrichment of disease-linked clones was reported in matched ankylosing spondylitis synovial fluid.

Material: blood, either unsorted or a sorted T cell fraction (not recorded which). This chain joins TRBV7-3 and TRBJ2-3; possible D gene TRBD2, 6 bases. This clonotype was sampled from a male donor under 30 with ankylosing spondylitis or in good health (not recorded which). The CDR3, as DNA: TGTGCCAGCAGCCCGGGACTCAGCTCAGATACGCAGTATTTT. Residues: CASSPGLSSDTQYF.